This is a list of T cell receptor beta chains from one sample in a study of CD8+ T cells in alopecia areata. Sequenced by immunoSEQ multiplex PCR; TCRdb stores in-frame clones only, minus some. The sample contains around 160,000 clones, 50% to 65% of which appear only once. The specimen was CD4+ T cells sorted from blood, collected at week 24, from a patient treated with tofacitinib. The receptor set was obtained from a human donor with alopecia areata. Both conserved end residues are part of each CDR3. The D gene is left open where the match is weak. Expanded clones are given a class, and other clones once, few, many or no size at all.

V	size	D	J	CDR3	DNA
TRBV7-9	few	NA	TRBJ2-3	CASSLGTADTQYF	TGTGCCAGCAGCTTAGGGACCGCCGATACGCAGTATTTT
TRBV11-3	NA	NA	TRBJ1-2	CASSLWGPPGGYTF	TGTGCCAGCAGCTTATGGGGGCCTCCGGGTGGCTACACCTTC
TRBV7-7	NA	TRBD1	TRBJ1-6	CASSLGGTVDSPLHF	TGTGCTAGCAGCTTAGGGGGGACAGTTGATTCACCCCTCCACTTT
TRBV7-9	NA	TRBD1	TRBJ2-6	CASSWTGYSGANVLTF	TGTGCCAGCAGCTGGACAGGGTACTCTGGGGCCAACGTCCTGACTTTC
TRBV29-1	NA	TRBD1	TRBJ1-5	CSVGLGTGSNQPQHF	TGCAGCGTGGGGCTGGGGACAGGTAGCAATCAGCCCCAGCATTTT
TRBV6-6	NA	NA	TRBJ2-6	CASSRPDSGANVLTF	TGTGCCAGCAGTCGACCGGACTCTGGGGCCAACGTCCTGACTTTC
TRBV6-5	NA	NA	TRBJ1-2	CASSGKRDGYTF	TGTGCCAGCAGTGGGAAGAGGGATGGCTACACCTTC
TRBV5-1	NA	NA	TRBJ2-2	CASSSVGGNTGELFF	TGCGCCAGCAGCTCCGTAGGGGGGAACACCGGGGAGCTGTTTTTT
TRBV9	NA	TRBD2	TRBJ2-2	CASSVLAGNTGELFF	TGTGCCAGCAGCGTACTAGCGGGGAACACCGGGGAGCTGTTTTTT
TRBV29-1	once	NA	TRBJ2-5	CSLRGAGTRETQYF	TGCAGCCTTCGGGGGGCTGGGACGCGAGAGACCCAGTACTTC